The clone carrying this T cell receptor (beta chain) was found once. Its antigen is undetermined. The data were obtained in a study of cytomegalovirus exposure and HLA in healthy donors. Turning to the study itself: Findings of an earlier analysis included around 100 million unique TCR beta sequences from 200 million or so T cells.

Findings of the study overall: Presence/absence analyses rested on an assumption that sequencing depth was roughly uniform across donors. In a later analysis, specific HLA alleles were associated with about 18,000 TCR beta sequences at a 0.05 false discovery rate.

Primers: 60 Vbeta forward and 13 Jbeta reverse. Clones were read by immunoSEQ multiplex PCR, and TCRdb kept only the in-frame ones, dropping some. The sample lists approximately 40,000 clones, 80% to 90% occurring once. This sequence originates from a middle-aged woman in good health and CMV-seropositive. Sequenced material: PBMCs.

CDR3 protein: CASSLVGGHSYEQYF. CDR3 nucleotide sequence: TGCGCCAGCAGCTTGGTAGGGGGACACAGCTACGAGCAGTACTTC. The chain uses TRBV5-1 and TRBJ2-7, with D possibly TRBD1 on 6 matching bases. The CDR3 sequence is 15 residues long. The V end lost 0 bases, the J end lost 3 bases, and 13 bases lay between the germline ends. Per germline, CDR1 SGHRS and CDR2 YFSETQ. The entire variable domain, with the rest obtained from reference TRBV5-1 and TRBJ2-7, is as follows: KAGVTQTPRYLIKTRGQQVTLSCSPISGHRSVSWYQQTPGQGLQFLFEYFSETQRNKGNFPGRFSGRQFSNSRSEMNVSTLELGDSALYLCASSLVGGHSYEQYFGPGTRLTVT.